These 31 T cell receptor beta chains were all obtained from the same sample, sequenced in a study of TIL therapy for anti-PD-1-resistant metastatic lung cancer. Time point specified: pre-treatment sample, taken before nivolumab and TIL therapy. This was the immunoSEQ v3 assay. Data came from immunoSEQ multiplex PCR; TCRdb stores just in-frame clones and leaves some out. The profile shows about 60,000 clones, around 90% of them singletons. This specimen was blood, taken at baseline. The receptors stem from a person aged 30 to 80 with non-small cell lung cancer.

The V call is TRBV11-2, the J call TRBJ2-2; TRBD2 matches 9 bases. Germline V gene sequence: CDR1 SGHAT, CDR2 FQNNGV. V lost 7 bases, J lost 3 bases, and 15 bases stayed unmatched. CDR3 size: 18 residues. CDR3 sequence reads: CASTRPRAGGPYTGELFF. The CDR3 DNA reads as TGTGCCAGCACCCGACCCCGGGCGGGGGGGCCGTACACCGGGGAGCTGTTTTTT.

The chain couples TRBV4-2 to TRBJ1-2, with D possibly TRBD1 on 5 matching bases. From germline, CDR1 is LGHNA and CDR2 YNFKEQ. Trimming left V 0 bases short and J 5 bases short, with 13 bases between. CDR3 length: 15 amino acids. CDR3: CASSQEELGGYGYTF. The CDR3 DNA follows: TGTGCCAGCAGCCAAGAAGAATTGGGGGGGTATGGCTACACCTTC.

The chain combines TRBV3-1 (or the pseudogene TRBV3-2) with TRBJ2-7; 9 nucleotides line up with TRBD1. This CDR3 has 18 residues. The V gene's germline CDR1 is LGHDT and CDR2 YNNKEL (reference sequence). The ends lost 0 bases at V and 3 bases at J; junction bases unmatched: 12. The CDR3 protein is CASSQDAGQGILFYEQYF. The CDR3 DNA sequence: TGTGCCAGCAGCCAAGATGCGGGACAGGGAATTCTCTTCTACGAGCAGTACTTC.

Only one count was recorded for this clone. CDR3 sequence reads: CASSSIRDGRNTIYF. DNA of the CDR3: TGTGCCAGCAGCTCGATTCGGGACGGAAGAAACACCATATATTTT. The gene calls are TRBV11-1 and TRBJ1-3; the D gene is possibly TRBD1 (5 bases). Looked up from germline, CDR1 is SGHAT and CDR2 is FQDESV (reference sequence). The CDR3 loop spans 15 amino acids. The V and J ends lost 4 bases and 5 bases respectively, with 15 bases between them.

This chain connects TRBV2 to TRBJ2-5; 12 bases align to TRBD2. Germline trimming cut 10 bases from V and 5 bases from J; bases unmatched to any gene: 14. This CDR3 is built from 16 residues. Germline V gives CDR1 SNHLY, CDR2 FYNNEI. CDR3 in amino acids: CATKRTSGTSGETQYF. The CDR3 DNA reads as TGTGCCACCAAAAGGACTAGCGGGACCTCAGGCGAGACCCAGTACTTC.

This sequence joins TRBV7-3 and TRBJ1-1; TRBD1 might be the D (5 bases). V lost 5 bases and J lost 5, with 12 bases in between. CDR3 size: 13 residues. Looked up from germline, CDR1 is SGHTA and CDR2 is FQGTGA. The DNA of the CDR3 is TGTGCCAGCAGCGCCTCAGGGAAAACTGAAGCTTTCTTT. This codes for CASSASGKTEAFF. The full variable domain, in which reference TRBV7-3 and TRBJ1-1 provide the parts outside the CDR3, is GAGVSQTPSNKVTEKGKYVELRCDPISGHTALYWYRQSLGQGPEFLIYFQGTGAADDSGLPNDRFFAVRPEGSVSTLKIQRTERGDSAVYLCASSASGKTEAFFGQGTRLTVV.

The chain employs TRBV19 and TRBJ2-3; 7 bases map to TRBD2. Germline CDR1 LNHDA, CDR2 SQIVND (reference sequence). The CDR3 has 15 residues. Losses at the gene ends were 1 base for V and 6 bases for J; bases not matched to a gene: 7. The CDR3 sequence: CASSIGGGWVDTQYF. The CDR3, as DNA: TGTGCCAGTAGTATAGGGGGAGGGTGGGTCGATACGCAGTATTTT.

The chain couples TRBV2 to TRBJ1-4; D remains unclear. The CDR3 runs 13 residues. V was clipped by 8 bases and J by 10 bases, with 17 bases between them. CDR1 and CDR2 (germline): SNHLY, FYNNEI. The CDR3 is CASLGPASGKLFF. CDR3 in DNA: TGTGCCAGCCTGGGCCCCGCGTCAGGAAAACTGTTTTTT.

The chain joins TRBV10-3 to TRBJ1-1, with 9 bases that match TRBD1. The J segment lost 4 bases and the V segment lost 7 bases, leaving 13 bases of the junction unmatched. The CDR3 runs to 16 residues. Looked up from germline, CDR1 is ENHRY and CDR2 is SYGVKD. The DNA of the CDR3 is TGTGCCATCACCGGGGACAGGACAGGGGCGGGCACTGAAGCTTTCTTT. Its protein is CAITGDRTGAGTEAFF.

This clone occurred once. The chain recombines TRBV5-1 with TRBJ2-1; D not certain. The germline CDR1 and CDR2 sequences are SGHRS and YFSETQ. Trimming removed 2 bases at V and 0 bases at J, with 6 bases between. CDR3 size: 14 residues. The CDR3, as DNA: TGCGCCAGCAGCTTTGGACCCTCCTACAATGAGCAGTTCTTC. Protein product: CASSFGPSYNEQFF.

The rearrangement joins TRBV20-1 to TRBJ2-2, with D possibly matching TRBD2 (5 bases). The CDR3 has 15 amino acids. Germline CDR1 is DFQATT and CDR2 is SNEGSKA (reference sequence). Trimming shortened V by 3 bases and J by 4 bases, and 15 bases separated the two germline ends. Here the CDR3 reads CSASSSARGTGELFF. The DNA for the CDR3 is TGCAGTGCTAGTAGTAGCGCCCGGGGCACCGGGGAGCTGTTTTTT.

CDR3 coding DNA: TGCGCCAGCAGTGAGCGAATTGCGGGAGGGCAGGATGAGCAGTTCTTC. Encoded protein: CASSERIAGGQDEQFF. The chain recombines TRBV10-1 with TRBJ2-1; TRBD2 aligns across 9 bases. The CDR3 has 16 residues. J was trimmed by 8 bases and V by 2 bases; bases with no gene match: 10. Per germline, CDR1 WNHNN and CDR2 SYGVQD (reference sequence).

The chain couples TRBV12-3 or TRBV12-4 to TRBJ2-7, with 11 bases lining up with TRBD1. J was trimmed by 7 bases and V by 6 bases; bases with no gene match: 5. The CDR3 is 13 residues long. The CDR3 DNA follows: TGTGCCAGCAGCCCGGGACAGGGGGAGGAGCAGTACTTC. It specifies CASSPGQGEEQYF.

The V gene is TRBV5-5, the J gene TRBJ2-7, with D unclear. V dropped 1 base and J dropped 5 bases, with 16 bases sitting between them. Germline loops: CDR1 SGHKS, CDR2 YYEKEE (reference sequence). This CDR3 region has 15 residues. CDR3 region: CASSLSPSAGDEQYF. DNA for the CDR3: TGTGCCAGCAGCTTGTCGCCCTCCGCAGGAGACGAGCAGTACTTC.

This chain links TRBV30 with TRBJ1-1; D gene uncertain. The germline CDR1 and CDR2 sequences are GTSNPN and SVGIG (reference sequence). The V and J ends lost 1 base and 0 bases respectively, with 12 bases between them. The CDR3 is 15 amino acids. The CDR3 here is CAWSDGQLMNTEAFF. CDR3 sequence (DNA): TGTGCCTGGAGTGACGGGCAGTTAATGAACACTGAAGCTTTCTTT.

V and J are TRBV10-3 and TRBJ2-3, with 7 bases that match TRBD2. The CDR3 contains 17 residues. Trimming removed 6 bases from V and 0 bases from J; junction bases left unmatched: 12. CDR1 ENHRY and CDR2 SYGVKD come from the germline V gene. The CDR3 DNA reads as TGTGCCATCAGGGCTAGCGGTCCTAAAACTAGCACAGATACGCAGTATTTT. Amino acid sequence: CAIRASGPKTSTDTQYF.

For the CDR3, the DNA is TGTGCCAGTAGTATTGGCCAGCGGGACACCGGGGAGCTGTTTTTT. Translating gives CASSIGQRDTGELFF. This chain links TRBV19 with TRBJ2-2; perhaps TRBD2 as D (6 bases). Looked up from germline, CDR1 is LNHDA and CDR2 is SQIVND (reference sequence). CDR3 length equals 15 residues. V gave up 3 bases and J gave up 3 bases, with 11 bases separating them.

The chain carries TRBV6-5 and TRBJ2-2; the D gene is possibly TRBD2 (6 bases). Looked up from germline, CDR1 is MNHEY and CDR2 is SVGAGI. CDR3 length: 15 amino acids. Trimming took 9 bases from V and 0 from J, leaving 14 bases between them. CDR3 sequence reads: CASGRRDPNTGELFF. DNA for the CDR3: TGTGCCAGTGGGAGGCGCGACCCGAACACCGGGGAGCTGTTTTTT.

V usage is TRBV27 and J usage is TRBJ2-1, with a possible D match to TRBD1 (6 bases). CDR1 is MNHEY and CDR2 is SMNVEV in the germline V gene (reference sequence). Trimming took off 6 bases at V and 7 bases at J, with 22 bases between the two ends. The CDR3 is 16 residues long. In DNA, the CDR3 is TGTGCCAGCAGCCCTGCTCGACAGGCGTATACGAATGAGCAGTTCTTC. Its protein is CASSPARQAYTNEQFF.

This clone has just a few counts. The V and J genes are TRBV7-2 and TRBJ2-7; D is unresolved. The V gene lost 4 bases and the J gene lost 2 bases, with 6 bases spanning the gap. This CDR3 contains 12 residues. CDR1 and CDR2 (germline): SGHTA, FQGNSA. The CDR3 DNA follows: TGTGCCAGCAGCTGGCACCCCTACGAGCAGTACTTC. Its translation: CASSWHPYEQYF.

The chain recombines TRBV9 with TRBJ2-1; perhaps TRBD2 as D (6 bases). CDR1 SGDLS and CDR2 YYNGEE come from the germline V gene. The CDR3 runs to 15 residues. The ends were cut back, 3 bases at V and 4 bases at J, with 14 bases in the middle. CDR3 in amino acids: CASSESAGLYNEQFF. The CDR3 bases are TGTGCCAGCAGCGAGTCGGCGGGGTTGTACAATGAGCAGTTCTTC.

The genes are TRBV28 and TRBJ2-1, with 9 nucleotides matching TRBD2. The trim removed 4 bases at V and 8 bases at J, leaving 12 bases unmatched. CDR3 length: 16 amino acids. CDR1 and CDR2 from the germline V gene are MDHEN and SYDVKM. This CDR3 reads CASSSSSASGIYEQFF. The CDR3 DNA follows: TGTGCCAGCAGTTCCTCCTCGGCTAGCGGGATATATGAGCAGTTCTTC.

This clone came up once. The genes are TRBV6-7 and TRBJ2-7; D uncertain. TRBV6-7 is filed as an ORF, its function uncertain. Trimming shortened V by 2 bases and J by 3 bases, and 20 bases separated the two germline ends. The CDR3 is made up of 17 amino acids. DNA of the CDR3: TGTGCCAGCAGTTACCCTACCTGTTTGGGCCCTCACTACGAGCAGTACTTC. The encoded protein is CASSYPTCLGPHYEQYF.

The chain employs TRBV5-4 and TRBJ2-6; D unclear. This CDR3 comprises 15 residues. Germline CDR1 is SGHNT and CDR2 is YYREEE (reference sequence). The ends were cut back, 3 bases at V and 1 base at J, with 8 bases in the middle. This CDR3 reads CASSSTRSGANVLTF. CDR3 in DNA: TGTGCCAGCAGCTCAACACGATCTGGGGCCAACGTCCTGACTTTC. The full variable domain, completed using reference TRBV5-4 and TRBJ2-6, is ETGVTQSPTHLIKTRGQQVTLRCSSQSGHNTVSWYQQALGQGPQFIFQYYREEENGRGNFPPRFSGLQFPNYSSELNVNALELDDSALYLCASSSTRSGANVLTFGAGSRLTVL.

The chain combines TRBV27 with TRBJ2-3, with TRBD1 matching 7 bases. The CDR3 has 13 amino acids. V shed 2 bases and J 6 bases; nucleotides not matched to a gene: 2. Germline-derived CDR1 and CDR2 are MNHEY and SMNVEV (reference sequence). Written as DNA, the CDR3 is TGTGCCAGCAGTTTAGCCAGGGGGGATACGCAGTATTTT. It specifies CASSLARGDTQYF.

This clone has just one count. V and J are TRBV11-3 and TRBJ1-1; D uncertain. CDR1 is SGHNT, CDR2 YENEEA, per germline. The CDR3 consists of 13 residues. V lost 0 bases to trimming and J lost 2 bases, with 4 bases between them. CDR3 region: CASSLELNTEAFF. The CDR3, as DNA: TGTGCCAGCAGCTTAGAACTAAACACTGAAGCTTTCTTT.

For the CDR3, the DNA is TGTGCCAGCAGCTTAGCCCCTAGCGGGTCTAGTACCGGGGAGCTGTTTTTT. Its translation is CASSLAPSGSSTGELFF. The V and J genes are TRBV11-3 and TRBJ2-2; 8 positions match TRBD2. The V segment lost 1 base and the J segment 5 bases; nucleotides outside the gene matches: 9. This CDR3 spans 17 amino acids. The germline gives CDR1 SGHNT, CDR2 YENEEA.

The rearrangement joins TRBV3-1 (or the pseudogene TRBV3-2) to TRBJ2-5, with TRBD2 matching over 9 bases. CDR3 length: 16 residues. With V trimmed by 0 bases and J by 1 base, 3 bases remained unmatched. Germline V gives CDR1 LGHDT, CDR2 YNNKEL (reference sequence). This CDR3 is CASSQDSGRVQETQYF. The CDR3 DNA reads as TGTGCCAGCAGCCAAGATAGCGGGAGAGTCCAAGAGACCCAGTACTTC.

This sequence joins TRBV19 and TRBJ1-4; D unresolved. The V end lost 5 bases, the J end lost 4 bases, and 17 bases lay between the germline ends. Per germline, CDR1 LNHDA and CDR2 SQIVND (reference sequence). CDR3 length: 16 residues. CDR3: CASSRVSRFLNEKLFF. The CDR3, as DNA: TGTGCCAGTAGTCGGGTCAGCCGCTTCCTTAATGAAAAACTGTTTTTT. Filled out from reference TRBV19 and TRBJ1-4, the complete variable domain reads DGGITQSPKYLFRKEGQNVTLSCEQNLNHDAMYWYRQDPGQGLRLIYYSQIVNDFQKGDIAEGYSVSREKKESFPLTVTSAQKNPTAFYLCASSRVSRFLNEKLFFGSGTQLSVL.

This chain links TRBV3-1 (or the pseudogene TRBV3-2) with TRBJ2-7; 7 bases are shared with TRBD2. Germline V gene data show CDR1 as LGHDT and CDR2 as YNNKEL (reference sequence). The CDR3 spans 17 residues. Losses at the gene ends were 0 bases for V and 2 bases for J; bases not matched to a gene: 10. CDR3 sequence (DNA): TGTGCCAGCAGCCAAGATGGGGCGGGAGCGTATACCTACGAGCAGTACTTC. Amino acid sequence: CASSQDGAGAYTYEQYF.

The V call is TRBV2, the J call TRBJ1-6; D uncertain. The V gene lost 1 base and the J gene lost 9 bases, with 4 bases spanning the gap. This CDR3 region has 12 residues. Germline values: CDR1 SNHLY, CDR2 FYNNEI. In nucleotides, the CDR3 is TGTGCCAGCAGTGAAGGGGTTTCACCCCTCCACTTT. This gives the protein CASSEGVSPLHF.